This TCR beta chain was retrieved from a study of OX40 agonist ivuxolimab in advanced cancers. Study-level background: Patients in dose escalation had liver, melanoma, kidney or head and neck cancers. A partial response was reached by three patients: one with hepatocellular carcinoma and two with cutaneous melanoma. General study findings and limits: The study found among the lowest clonal expansion in partial responders at 0.1-3.0 mg/kg.

Germline CDR1 reads MNHEY; CDR2 reads SVGAGI. V dropped 8 bases and J dropped 3 bases, with 16 bases sitting between them. CDR3 length equals 15 residues. Sequencing was performed with immunoSEQ multiplex PCR; in TCRdb, only in-frame clones are kept and a portion is missing. This table holds about 76,000 clones, approximately 86% found once. To note about this clone: The target antigen is unknown.

The TCR sequence derives from an adult with an advanced solid tumor such as melanoma, head and neck, liver or kidney cancer. V usage is TRBV6-5 and J usage is TRBJ2-2; a possible D gene is TRBD1 (7 bases). This material consisted of CD4+ or CD8+ T cells sorted from blood, taken in a trial of the OX40 agonist ivuxolimab. CDR3 in amino acids: CASRRGPSYTGELFF. In DNA form, the CDR3 reads TGTGCCAGCCGGAGGGGGCCAAGCTACACCGGGGAGCTGTTTTTT.